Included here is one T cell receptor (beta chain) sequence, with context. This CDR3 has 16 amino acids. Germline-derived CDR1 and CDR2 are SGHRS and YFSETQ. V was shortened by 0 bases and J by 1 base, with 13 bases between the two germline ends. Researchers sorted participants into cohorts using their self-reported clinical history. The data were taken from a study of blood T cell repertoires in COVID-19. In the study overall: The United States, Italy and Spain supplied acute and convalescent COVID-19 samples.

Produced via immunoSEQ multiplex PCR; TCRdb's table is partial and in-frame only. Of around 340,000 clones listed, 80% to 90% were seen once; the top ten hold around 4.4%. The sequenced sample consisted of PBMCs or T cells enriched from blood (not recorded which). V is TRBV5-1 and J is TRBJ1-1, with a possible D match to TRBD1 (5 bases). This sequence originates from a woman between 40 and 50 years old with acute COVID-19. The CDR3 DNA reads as TGCGCCAGCAGCTTGGGCTACAGGCCCACGAACACTGAAGCTTTCTTT. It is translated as CASSLGYRPTNTEAFF.